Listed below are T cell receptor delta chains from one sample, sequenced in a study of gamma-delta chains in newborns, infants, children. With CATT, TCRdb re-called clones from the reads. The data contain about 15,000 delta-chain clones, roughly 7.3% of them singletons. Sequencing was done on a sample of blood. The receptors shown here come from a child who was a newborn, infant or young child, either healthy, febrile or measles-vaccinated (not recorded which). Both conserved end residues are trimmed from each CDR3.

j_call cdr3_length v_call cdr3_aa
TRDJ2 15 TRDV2 ACDPILGDTLTAQLF
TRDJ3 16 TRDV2 ACDTMDKGSWDTRQMF
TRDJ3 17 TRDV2 ACDTVVSGGYWDTRQMF
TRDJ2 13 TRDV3 AYWGFKALTAQLF
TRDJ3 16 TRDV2 ACDKVLGATWDTRQMF
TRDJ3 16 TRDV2 ACDTGGYRSWDTRQMF
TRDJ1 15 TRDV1 ALTSLRRWGYTDKLI
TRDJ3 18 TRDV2 ACDKVLGGPSSWDTRQMF
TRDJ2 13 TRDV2 ACDILGDLTAQLF
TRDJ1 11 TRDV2 ACDTGGDTKLI
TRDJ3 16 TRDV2 ACDTVSWKAWDTRQMF
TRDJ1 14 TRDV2 ACDTPGESYTDKLI
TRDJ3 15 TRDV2 ACDTWDTSWDTRQMF
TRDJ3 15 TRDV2 ACDTGGFSWDTRQMF
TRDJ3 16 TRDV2 ACDHWGTSSWDTRQMF
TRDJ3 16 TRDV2 ACDSLGASSWDTRQMF
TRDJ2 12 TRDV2 ACDYWGMTAQLF
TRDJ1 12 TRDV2 ACDNWGIRDKLT
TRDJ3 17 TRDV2 ACNTVLGVSSWDTRQMF
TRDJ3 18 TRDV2 ACDALGDTKGSWDTRQMF
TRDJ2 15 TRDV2 ACDTVGIRPLTAQLF
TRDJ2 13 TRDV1 ALGELTWGTAQLF
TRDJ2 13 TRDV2 ACDTWGALTAQLF
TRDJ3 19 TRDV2 ACDTVWLGDTSSWDTRQMF
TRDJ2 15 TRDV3 AWGKYWGIFLTAQLF
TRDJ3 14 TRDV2 ACDTFHSWDTRQMF
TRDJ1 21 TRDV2 ACDTRCLLILGPSELYTDKLI
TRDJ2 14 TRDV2 ACDPLLGALTAQLF
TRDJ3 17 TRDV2 ACDTWGLNSSWDTRQMF
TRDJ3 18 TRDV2 ACDILGDTSSSWDTRQMF
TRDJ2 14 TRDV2 ACDVLGDRLTAQLF
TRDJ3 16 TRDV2 ACVHLLGNTWDTRQMF
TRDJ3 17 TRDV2 ACDPVLGDSSWDTRQMF
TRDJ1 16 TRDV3 AFNVVPGGYAYTDKLI
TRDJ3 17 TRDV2 ACDTGWGIFSWDTRQMF
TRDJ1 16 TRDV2 ACDLGVLGAIGSPKLI
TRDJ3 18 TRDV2 ACDTVLGDYSSWDTRQMF
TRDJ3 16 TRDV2 ACDPLGDPSWDTRQMF
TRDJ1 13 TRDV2 ARDLLGDGTDKLI
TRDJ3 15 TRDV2 ACDTGESSWDTRQMF